Below, one TCR beta chain is given with its context. The V and J ends lost 6 bases and 5 bases respectively, with 17 bases between them. Per germline, CDR1 DFQATT and CDR2 SNEGSKA (reference sequence). This CDR3 has 14 amino acids. Only in-frame clones appear in the TCRdb table, and some are missing; sequencing was by immunoSEQ multiplex PCR. This table has about 120,000 clones, roughly 80% appearing once. These data originate in a study of blood T cell repertoires in COVID-19. About the study: Nucleic acid was either cDNA or gDNA, and it came from T cells, B-cell-depleted T cells, or PBMCs.

The gene calls are TRBV20-1 and TRBJ1-5; D may be TRBD1 (5 bases). The sequenced material came from peripheral blood. The sequence derives from a man between 50 and 59 years old with acute or convalescent COVID-19. The CDR3 region has the DNA TGCAGTGCCAGTACAGGTAGTCGGGATCAGCCCCAGCATTTT. Its protein is CSASTGSRDQPQHF.